This passage covers 8 T cell receptor beta chains from one sample sequenced in a study of shared clonotypes between healthy human individuals. This table comes from immunoSEQ multiplex PCR, and its TCRdb copy is limited to in-frame clones, with some not included. The sample shows over 950,000 clones, around three quarters of them seen only once. Source material: memory CD4+ T cells from PBMCs. Subset noted: CD45RA-negative fraction. All receptors derive from a man younger than 30 in good health. Some clones in this sample may be carry-over from other donors' samples.

This chain uses TRBV12-5 with TRBJ2-3; a possible D gene is TRBD2 (5 bases). CDR1 and CDR2 (germline): LGHNT, FRNRAP. CDR3 length equals 12 residues. V gave up 5 bases and J gave up 6 bases, with 9 bases separating them. In nucleotides, the CDR3 is TGTGCTAGTGGTCCGGGGATGGATACGCAGTATTTT. Protein: CASGPGMDTQYF.

V gene TRBV5-1 combines with J gene TRBJ1-5, with 8 positions matching TRBD1. J lost 6 bases, V lost 5 bases, and 7 bases had no gene match. CDR3 length: 14 residues. Germline V CDR1 and CDR2: SGHRS, YFSETQ. The CDR3 is CASRSDRGSQPQHF. The CDR3 coding sequence is TGCGCCAGCAGAAGCGACAGGGGATCTCAGCCCCAGCATTTT.

The rearrangement links TRBV28 to TRBJ2-5; TRBD1 is a possible D gene (5 bases). Trimming removed 6 bases at V and 4 bases at J, with 30 bases between. The CDR3 runs to 19 residues. Germline CDR1 MDHEN, CDR2 SYDVKM. This CDR3 reads CASSPSQGKGSAVGETQYF. The CDR3 coding sequence is TGTGCCAGCAGCCCATCACAAGGGAAGGGGTCGGCCGTCGGAGAGACCCAGTACTTC.

The chain uses TRBV7-6 and TRBJ2-5; D is ambiguous. The J call is uncertain, as TRBJ2-7 better fits the DNA end. In germline, CDR1 is SGHVS, CDR2 FNYEAQ. This CDR3 is 13 amino acids long. The CDR3 nucleotides are TGTGCCAGCACCAGGACCGTGGACGGCGAGCAGTACTTC. Protein: CASTRTVDGEQYF.

The rearrangement uses TRBV27 and TRBJ2-7; 7 bases are shared with TRBD1. Germline V CDR1 and CDR2: MNHEY, SMNVEV (reference sequence). This CDR3 comprises 15 residues. V was clipped by 5 bases and J by 2 bases; unmatched bases: 9. The CDR3 DNA follows: TGTGCCAGCAGTCCTCGCCGGGACAGAGCCTACGAGCAGTACTTC. Translated: CASSPRRDRAYEQYF.

There are a few counts of this clone. CDR3 sequence reads: CAWTMTSSAKNIQYF. As DNA, the CDR3 is TGTGCCTGGACCATGACTAGCTCGGCCAAAAACATTCAGTACTTC. The chain is built from TRBV30 and TRBJ2-4; 7 positions match TRBD2. Looked up from germline, CDR1 is GTSNPN and CDR2 is SVGIG (reference sequence). This CDR3 contains 15 residues. J gave up 1 base and V 4 bases, and 7 bases lay outside the gene matches.

This clone was seen a single time. The chain is built from TRBV6-5 and TRBJ2-7; a possible D gene is TRBD2 (5 bases). CDR3 length: 14 amino acids. In germline, CDR1 is MNHEY, CDR2 SVGAGI. V lost 6 bases to trimming and J lost 3 bases, with 15 bases between them. The CDR3 here is CASSISGRGYEQYF. The CDR3 nucleotides read TGTGCCAGCAGCATCAGTGGGAGAGGCTACGAGCAGTACTTC.

Turning to this clone: Mismatch with germline at one junction end may stem from a read error. This rearrangement joins TRBV6-1 to TRBJ2-1; no reliable D call. The CDR3 has 13 residues. Germline V gene data show CDR1 as MNHNS and CDR2 as SASEGT. The CDR3 DNA follows: TGTGTCAGCAGTGAAAGGGCCTACAATGAGCAGTTCTTC. Translation gives CVSSERAYNEQFF.